Shown below are 29 T cell receptor beta chains from a single sample sequenced in a study of cytomegalovirus exposure and HLA in healthy donors. Amplification used 60 Vbeta primers and 13 Jbeta primers. Data came from immunoSEQ multiplex PCR; TCRdb stores just in-frame clones and leaves some out. Seen here are about 170,000 clones, almost 75% observed once, and the top ten hold about 4.9%. The sample was PBMCs. Receptor source: a woman aged 18-29 years in good health and CMV-seropositive.

The chain recombines TRBV5-4 with TRBJ2-7; the match to TRBD1 covers 7 bases. The ends lost 4 bases at V and 5 bases at J; junction bases unmatched: 12. The CDR3 is 15 residues long. The germline V gene encodes CDR1 SGHNT and CDR2 YYREEE (reference sequence). Here the CDR3 reads CASSRDRGRGDEQYF. The CDR3 region has the DNA TGTGCCAGCAGCAGGGACAGAGGTAGGGGCGACGAGCAGTACTTC.

In the case of this clone: One end of the junction is discordant with germline, which a read error may explain. The same CDR3 arises from other DNA sequences in this sample as well. The chain recombines TRBV23-1 with TRBJ2-7; D not resolved. TRBV23-1 is classed as an ORF, of uncertain function. The CDR3 has 14 amino acids. The CDR3 bases are TGCGCCAGCAGCCAATCGCGGCAGTCCTACGAGCAGTACTTC. Its protein product is CASSQSRQSYEQYF.

This clone occurred once. The chain couples TRBV7-2 to TRBJ2-4; 7 bases are shared with TRBD2. Germline V CDR1 and CDR2: SGHTA, FQGNSA. The CDR3 spans 14 residues. V lost 4 bases, J lost 5 bases, and 5 bases stayed unmatched. CDR3 protein: CASSYLLAENIQYF. DNA of the CDR3: TGTGCCAGCAGCTATCTCCTAGCGGAAAACATTCAGTACTTC. The whole variable domain, remainder taken from reference TRBV7-2 and TRBJ2-4, is GAGVSQSPSNKVTEKGKDVELRCDPISGHTALYWYRQSLGQGLEFLIYFQGNSAPDKSGLPSDRFSAERTGGSVSTLTIQRTQQEDSAVYLCASSYLLAENIQYFGAGTRLSVL.

This chain connects TRBV7-3 to TRBJ2-2; TRBD2 matches 7 bases. This CDR3 spans 16 amino acids. The V and J ends lost 2 bases and 1 base, in that order; junction bases with no gene match: 4. Germline CDR1 and CDR2: SGHTA and FQGTGA. CDR3 amino acids: CASSLSAGRNTGELFF. The CDR3 DNA reads TGTGCCAGCAGCTTATCAGCGGGGCGGAACACCGGGGAGCTGTTTTTT.

The chain combines TRBV28 with TRBJ1-3; a possible D gene is TRBD1 (5 bases). CDR1 and CDR2 (germline): MDHEN, SYDVKM. V lost 2 bases and J 9 bases, leaving 8 bases between the germline ends. This CDR3 contains 12 residues. The CDR3 coding sequence is TGTGCCAGCAGTTTACCCCAGGGCACCATATATTTT. This gives the protein CASSLPQGTIYF.

This chain uses TRBV2 with TRBJ2-5; tentative D call: TRBD2 (6 bases). TRBJ2-7 explains the end of the DNA better; the J call may be wrong. The germline CDR1 and CDR2 sequences are SNHLY and FYNNEI. This CDR3 spans 14 amino acids. The CDR3 bases are TGTGCCAGCAGTGTGATGCGGGAAGGCTACGAGCAGTACTTC. Its protein product is CASSVMREGYEQYF.

V is TRBV11-2 and J is TRBJ2-2; D might be TRBD2 (6 bases). V gave up 1 base and J gave up 4 bases, with 10 bases separating them. The CDR3 length is 15 residues. The germline gives CDR1 SGHAT, CDR2 FQNNGV. The CDR3 coding sequence is TGTGCCAGCAGCTTAGTAGCGGAACCCACCGGGGAGCTGTTTTTT. Protein product: CASSLVAEPTGELFF.

The chain joins TRBV5-5 to TRBJ1-1; no reliable D call. This CDR3 has 13 amino acids. CDR1 SGHKS and CDR2 YYEKEE come from the germline V gene (reference sequence). Trimming took 3 bases from V and 11 from J, leaving 17 bases between them. CDR3 residues: CASSWVRGGYAFF. The CDR3 coding sequence is TGTGCCAGCAGCTGGGTGCGGGGAGGGTACGCTTTCTTT.

The chain combines TRBV11-2 with TRBJ1-2, with D possibly TRBD1 on 5 matching bases. This CDR3 is built from 14 residues. Germline V gives CDR1 SGHAT, CDR2 FQNNGV. Trimming stripped 1 base from V and 2 bases from J, with 8 bases between. CDR3 region: CASSLVGANYGYTF. The CDR3 DNA reads TGTGCCAGCAGCTTAGTAGGGGCGAACTATGGCTACACCTTC.

The V gene is TRBV30, the J gene TRBJ2-5; 14 bases fit TRBD2. After removal of 3 bases from V and 2 bases from J, the junction contained 14 bases not matched to a gene. The V gene's germline CDR1 is GTSNPN and CDR2 SVGIG (reference sequence). The CDR3 is 19 amino acids. Here the CDR3 reads CAWSSRPGLAGEPQETQYF. CDR3 nucleotide sequence: TGTGCCTGGAGCTCGAGGCCGGGACTAGCGGGGGAGCCTCAAGAGACCCAGTACTTC.

This clone turned up a few times. The genes are TRBV13 and TRBJ2-7, with D perhaps matching TRBD1 (5 bases). Germline-derived CDR1 and CDR2 are PRHDT and FYEKMQ (reference sequence). The CDR3 spans 12 residues. Trimming shortened V by 5 bases and J by 3 bases, and 8 bases separated the two germline ends. The CDR3 sequence: CASSLQDYEQYF. In DNA, the CDR3 is TGTGCCAGCAGCCTACAGGACTACGAGCAGTACTTC.

The J gene is TRBJ2-7, the V gene TRBV7-8, with 8 bases aligning to TRBD2. Per the germline V gene, CDR1 is SGHVS and CDR2 is FQNEAQ. Losses at the gene ends were 5 bases for V and 1 base for J; bases not matched to a gene: 10. The CDR3 runs 16 residues. CDR3 bases: TGTGCCAGCAGCCCATATAGCGGGGTGTCTTCCTACGAGCAGTACTTC. Translated, it gives CASSPYSGVSSYEQYF.

The chain combines TRBV1 with TRBJ1-5; whether TRBD1, the table's D call, matches the DNA was not checked. TRBV1 is flagged as a pseudogene. The CDR3 consists of 16 residues. The CDR3 spells CTSSQEVDSLNQPQHF. Written as DNA, the CDR3 is TGCACCAGCAGCCAAGAGGTGGACAGCCTCAATCAGCCCCAGCATTTT.

This chain connects TRBV30 to TRBJ1-4; 8 nucleotides align to TRBD1. Trimming cost V 8 bases and J 6 bases; bases outside gene matches: 8. Germline values: CDR1 GTSNPN, CDR2 SVGIG (reference sequence). This CDR3 spans 13 amino acids. In DNA form, the CDR3 reads TGTGCCCTCAGGACAGGGTCATATGAAAAACTGTTTTTT. Protein sequence: CALRTGSYEKLFF.

The rearrangement uses TRBV27 and TRBJ1-2, with D possibly being TRBD1 (6 bases). The V end was cut by 4 bases, the J end by 6 bases, with 18 bases between. Germline CDR1 MNHEY, CDR2 SMNVEV (reference sequence). CDR3 length: 15 residues. The CDR3 region is CASSSYGRGHDGYTF. The CDR3 DNA follows: TGTGCCAGCAGTTCATACGGCAGGGGTCATGATGGCTACACCTTC.

This clone was seen once. The gene calls are TRBV5-1 and TRBJ2-5; 11 bases line up with TRBD1. This CDR3 comprises 16 residues. From germline, CDR1 is SGHRS and CDR2 YFSETQ. Germline trimming cut 1 base from V and 5 bases from J; bases unmatched to any gene: 7. DNA for the CDR3: TGCGCCAGCAGCTTGAGAGGACAGGGGGCCTGGGAGACCCAGTACTTC. This translates into CASSLRGQGAWETQYF.

The chain links TRBV7-2 to TRBJ2-5; a weak D match, TRBD2 (6 bases). V lost 6 bases, J lost 0 bases, and 8 bases lay in between. This CDR3 has 13 residues. From germline, CDR1 is SGHTA and CDR2 FQGNSA. DNA of the CDR3: TGTGCCAGCAGTTGGGACTACCAAGAGACCCAGTACTTC. This codes for CASSWDYQETQYF.

The chain links TRBV4-3 to TRBJ2-7, with D uncertain. This CDR3 contains 14 residues. V was cut by 0 bases and J by 0 bases, with 6 bases left in between. Per the germline V gene, CDR1 is LGHNA and CDR2 is YSLEER. The CDR3 DNA reads as TGCGCCAGCAGCCAAGACAGTTTCTCCTACGAGCAGTACTTC. This sequence encodes CASSQDSFSYEQYF.

This clone is a singleton in its sample. The chain couples TRBV7-9 to TRBJ2-5; 9 bases are shared with TRBD2. The CDR3 has 16 residues. CDR1 SEHNR and CDR2 FQNEAQ come from the germline V gene (reference sequence). Trimming cost V 2 bases and J 1 base; bases outside gene matches: 5. The CDR3 loop is CASSLIGGGVQETQYF. The CDR3 nucleotides are TGTGCCAGCAGCTTAATTGGCGGGGGGGTCCAAGAGACCCAGTACTTC.

The rearrangement uses TRBV10-3 and TRBJ2-7; TRBD2 is a possible D gene (6 bases). The CDR3 contains 14 residues. Trimming removed 0 bases from V and 2 bases from J, with 8 bases in between. Germline assignment: CDR1 ENHRY and CDR2 SYGVKD. In nucleotides, the CDR3 is TGTGCCATCAGTGAGTCGGGGGAGGCCTACGAGCAGTACTTC. This encodes CAISESGEAYEQYF.

This clone was counted a few times. The chain joins TRBV27 to TRBJ2-1; D ambiguous. Germline values: CDR1 MNHEY, CDR2 SMNVEV (reference sequence). CDR3 length equals 14 residues. V was shortened by 0 bases and J by 3 bases, with 6 bases between the two germline ends. CDR3 loop: CASSLSLDYNEQFF. CDR3 nucleotide sequence: TGTGCCAGCAGTTTATCCTTAGACTACAATGAGCAGTTCTTC.

This clone was counted between two and nine times. The chain uses TRBV4-3 and TRBJ2-5; D gene ambiguous. V shed 0 bases and J shed 3 bases, with 8 bases lying between them. Germline V lookup: CDR1 LGHNA, CDR2 YSLEER. CDR3 size: 14 residues. The CDR3 coding sequence is TGCGCCAGCAGCCAAGAAGCCCTTAAAGAGACCCAGTACTTC. This codes for CASSQEALKETQYF.

The V call is TRBV5-5, the J call TRBJ1-2, with D unresolved. Germline V gives CDR1 SGHKS, CDR2 YYEKEE (reference sequence). The V gene lost 2 bases and the J gene lost 2 bases, with 10 bases spanning the gap. The CDR3 extends over 14 amino acids. In DNA, the CDR3 is TGTGCCAGCAGCTTACAGACCTCAAACTATGGCTACACCTTC. It is translated as CASSLQTSNYGYTF.

This clone was observed a few times. This chain uses TRBV19 with TRBJ1-6, with 8 bases lining up with TRBD1. CDR3 length equals 14 residues. The trim removed 4 bases at V and 7 bases at J, leaving 3 bases unmatched. In germline, CDR1 is LNHDA, CDR2 SQIVND (reference sequence). In DNA, the CDR3 is TGTGCCAGTAGTACCGACAGGGGAAATTCACCCCTCCACTTT. This codes for CASSTDRGNSPLHF.

The chain employs TRBV9 and TRBJ1-1, with a tentative D call TRBD1 (6 bases). The CDR3 consists of 13 residues. CDR1 and CDR2 from the germline V gene are SGDLS and YYNGEE. V was shortened by 5 bases and J by 4 bases, with 12 bases between the two germline ends. CDR3 in DNA: TGTGCCAGCAGTGCAGGGGAGGGCACTGAAGCTTTCTTT. Its translation is CASSAGEGTEAFF.

This clone was detected only once. V gene TRBV6-5 combines with J gene TRBJ2-5; no clear D gene. The J call is doubtful: the DNA matches TRBJ2-7 better. CDR1 MNHEY and CDR2 SVGAGI come from the germline V gene. The CDR3 loop spans 14 amino acids. DNA for the CDR3: TGTGCCAGCAGTTACTCCCGCCAGGCCTACGAGCAGTACTTC. This translates into CASSYSRQAYEQYF.

The chain is built from TRBV9 and TRBJ2-2; perhaps TRBD2 as D (5 bases). The V gene's germline CDR1 is SGDLS and CDR2 YYNGEE. V was clipped by 2 bases and J by 4 bases, with 6 bases between them. This CDR3 is 13 amino acids long. CDR3 protein: CASSVEGTGELFF. CDR3 sequence (DNA): TGTGCCAGCAGCGTCGAGGGCACCGGGGAGCTGTTTTTT.

The chain links TRBV5-6 to TRBJ1-2; 9 nucleotides line up with TRBD1. The length of the CDR3 is 16 residues. From germline, CDR1 is SGHDT and CDR2 YYEEEE. J lost 8 bases, V lost 0 bases, and 11 bases had no gene match. The CDR3 sequence is CASSLERDREGDGYTF. CDR3 sequence (DNA): TGTGCCAGCAGCTTGGAACGGGACAGGGAGGGAGACGGCTACACCTTC. Combining the CDR3 with reference TRBV5-6 and TRBJ1-2 gives the whole variable domain DAGVTQSPTHLIKTRGQQVTLRCSPKSGHDTVSWYQQALGQGPQFIFQYYEEEERQRGNFPDRFSGHQFPNYSSELNVNALLLGDSALYLCASSLERDREGDGYTFGSGTRLTVV.

V is TRBV27 and J is TRBJ1-1; TRBD1 matches at 7 bases. This CDR3 contains 13 residues. Germline lookup yields CDR1 MNHEY and CDR2 SMNVEV (reference sequence). The V segment lost 5 bases and the J segment 4 bases; nucleotides outside the gene matches: 4. The CDR3 loop reads CASSPQGGTEAFF. The CDR3 bases are TGTGCCAGCAGTCCTCAGGGGGGCACTGAAGCTTTCTTT.